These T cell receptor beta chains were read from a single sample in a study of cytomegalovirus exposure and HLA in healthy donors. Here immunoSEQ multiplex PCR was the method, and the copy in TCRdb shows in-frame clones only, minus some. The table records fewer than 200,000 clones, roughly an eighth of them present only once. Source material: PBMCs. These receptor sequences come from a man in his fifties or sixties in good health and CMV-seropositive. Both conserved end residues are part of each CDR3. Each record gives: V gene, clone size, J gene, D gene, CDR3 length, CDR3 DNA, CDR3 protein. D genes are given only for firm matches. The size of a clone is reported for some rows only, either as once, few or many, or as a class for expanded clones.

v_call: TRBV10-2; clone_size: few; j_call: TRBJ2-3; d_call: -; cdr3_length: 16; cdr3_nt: TGCGCCAGCAGTGAGGCAGGGTGGTGGAGCACAGATACGCAGTATTTT; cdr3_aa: CASSEAGWWSTDTQYF
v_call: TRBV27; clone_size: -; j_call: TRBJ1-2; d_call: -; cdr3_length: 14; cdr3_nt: TGTGCCAGCAGTTCATGGGAGGGAAACTATGGCTACACCTTC; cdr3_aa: CASSSWEGNYGYTF
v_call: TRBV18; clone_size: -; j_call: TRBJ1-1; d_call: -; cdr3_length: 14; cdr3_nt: TGTGCCAGCTCACTGGCCGCGGGGAACACTGAAGCTTTCTTT; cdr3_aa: CASSLAAGNTEAFF
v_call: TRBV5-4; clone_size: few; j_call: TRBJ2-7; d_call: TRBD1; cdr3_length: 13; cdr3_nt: TGTGCCAGCAGCTGGGACAGATCGTACGAGCAGTACTTC; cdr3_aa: CASSWDRSYEQYF
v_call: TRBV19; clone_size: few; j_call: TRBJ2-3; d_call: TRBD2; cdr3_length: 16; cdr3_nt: TGTGCCAGTAGTATGTACGGGACTAGCGGCACAGATACGCAGTATTTT; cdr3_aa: CASSMYGTSGTDTQYF
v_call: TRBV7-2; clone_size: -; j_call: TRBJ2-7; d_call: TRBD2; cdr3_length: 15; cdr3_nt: TGTGCCAGCAGCTTAGGGAGGCGGGGGTTCGACGAGCAGTACTTC; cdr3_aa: CASSLGRRGFDEQYF
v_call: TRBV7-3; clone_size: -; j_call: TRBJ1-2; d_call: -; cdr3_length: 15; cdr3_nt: TGTGCCAGCAGCCGGTATCCCACAGGACCTCTGAGCTACACCTTC; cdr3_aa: CASSRYPTGPLSYTF
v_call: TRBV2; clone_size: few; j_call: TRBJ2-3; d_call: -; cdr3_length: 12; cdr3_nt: TGTGCCAGCAGTGTAGTCACAGATACGCAGTATTTT; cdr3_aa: CASSVVTDTQYF
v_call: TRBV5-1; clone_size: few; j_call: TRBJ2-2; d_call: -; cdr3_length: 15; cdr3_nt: TGCGCCAGCAGCACACCCACACAGGGAACCGGGGAGCTGTTTTTT; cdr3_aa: CASSTPTQGTGELFF
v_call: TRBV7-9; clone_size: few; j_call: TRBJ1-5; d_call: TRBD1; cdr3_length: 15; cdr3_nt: TGTGCCAGCAGCCCGGGACAGGGGAACAATCAGCCCCAGCATTTT; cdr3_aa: CASSPGQGNNQPQHF
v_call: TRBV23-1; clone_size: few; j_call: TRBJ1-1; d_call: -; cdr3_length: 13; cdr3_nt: TGCGCCAGCAGGGGGCGCGAAAGCACTGAAGCTTTCTTT; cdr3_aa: CASRGRESTEAFF
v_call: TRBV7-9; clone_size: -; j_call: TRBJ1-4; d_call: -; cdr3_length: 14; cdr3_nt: TGTGCCAGCAGCCCTTGGACAGCGAATGAAAAACTGTTTTTT; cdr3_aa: CASSPWTANEKLFF
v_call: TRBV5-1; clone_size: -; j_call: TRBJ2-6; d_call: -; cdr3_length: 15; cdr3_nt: TGCGCCAGCAGCATACAGGGTGCTGGGGCCAACGTCCTGACTTTC; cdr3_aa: CASSIQGAGANVLTF
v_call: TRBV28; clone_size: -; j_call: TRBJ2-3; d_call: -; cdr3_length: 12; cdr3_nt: TGTGCCAGCAGTTTGCCCTACGATACGCAGTATTTT; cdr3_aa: CASSLPYDTQYF
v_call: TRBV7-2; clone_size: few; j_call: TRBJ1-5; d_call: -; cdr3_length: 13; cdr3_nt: TGTGCCAGCAGCTCGGGGGGCAATCAGCCCCAGCATTTT; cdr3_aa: CASSSGGNQPQHF
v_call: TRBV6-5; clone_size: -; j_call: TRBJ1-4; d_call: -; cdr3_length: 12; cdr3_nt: TGTGCCAGCAGTCCCCTCAGAGGGAAACTGTTTTTT; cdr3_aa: CASSPLRGKLFF
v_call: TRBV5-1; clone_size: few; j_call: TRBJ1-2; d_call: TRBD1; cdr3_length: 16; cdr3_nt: TGCGCCAGCAGCTTGGGCCCAGGGGGCGATGACTATGGCTACACCTTC; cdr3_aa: CASSLGPGGDDYGYTF
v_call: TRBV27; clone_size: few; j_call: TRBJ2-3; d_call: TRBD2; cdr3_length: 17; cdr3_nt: TGTGCCAGCAGTTTCTCCATAGCGGGGAGGGGGACAGATACGCAGTATTTT; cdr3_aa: CASSFSIAGRGTDTQYF
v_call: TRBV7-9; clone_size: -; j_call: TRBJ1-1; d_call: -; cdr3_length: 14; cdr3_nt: TGTGCCAGCAGCTTAAGGGGGGGGCGCGAAGAAGCTTTCTTT; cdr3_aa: CASSLRGGREEAFF
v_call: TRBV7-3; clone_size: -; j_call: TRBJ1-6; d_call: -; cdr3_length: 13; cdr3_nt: TGTGCCAGCAGCAAAATCAGGGATTCACCCCTCCACTTT; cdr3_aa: CASSKIRDSPLHF
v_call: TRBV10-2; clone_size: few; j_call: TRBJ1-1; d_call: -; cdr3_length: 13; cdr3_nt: TGCGCCAGCAGTGAGTCGGGGGGGACTGAAGCTTTCTTT; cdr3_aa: CASSESGGTEAFF
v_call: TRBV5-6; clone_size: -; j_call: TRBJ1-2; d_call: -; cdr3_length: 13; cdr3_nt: TGTGCCAGCAGCCGGACAGCTCCCAGTGGCTACACCTTC; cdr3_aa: CASSRTAPSGYTF
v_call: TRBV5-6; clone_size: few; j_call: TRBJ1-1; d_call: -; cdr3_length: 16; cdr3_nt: TGTGCCAGCACCAAAGAGCGGGGGGTTCGGGACACTGAAGCTTTCTTT; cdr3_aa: CASTKERGVRDTEAFF
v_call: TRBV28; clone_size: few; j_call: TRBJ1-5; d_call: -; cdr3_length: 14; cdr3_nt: TGTGCCAGCACCTACCTACAGGGAGACCAGCCCCAGCATTTT; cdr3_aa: CASTYLQGDQPQHF
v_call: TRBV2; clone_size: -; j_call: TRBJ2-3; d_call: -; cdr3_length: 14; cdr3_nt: TGTGCCAGCAGTGACAGGGCCGGGACAGATACGCAGTATTTT; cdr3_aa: CASSDRAGTDTQYF
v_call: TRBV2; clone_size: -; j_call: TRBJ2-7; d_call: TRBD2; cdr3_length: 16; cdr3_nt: TGTGCCAGCAGTGCCGTTCTGGCGGGGGGCCGGGGCGAGCAGTACTTC; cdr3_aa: CASSAVLAGGRGEQYF